This T cell receptor (beta chain) is from a study of CD8 T cells in ankylosing spondylitis. The CDR3 length is 14 residues. Germline CDR1 and CDR2: SGHKS and YYEKEE (reference sequence). The junction had 4 bases not matched to a gene; V was cut back by 4 bases and J by 3 bases. Library preparation for TCR beta used quantitative 5'-RACE with molecular barcodes. MiXCR was run by TCRdb on the 5' RACE reads, yielding one entry per CDR3 protein. The table includes approximately 100,000 distinct CDR3 sequences, 8% to 10% detected once. This clonotype appeared many times. No antigen is known for it. Points from the study as a whole: Reports of some motif variants in reactive arthritis synovial fluid and blood predate this one. For ankylosing spondylitis blood, a TCR beta motif of about 8 highly homologous variants appeared characteristic.

The sequence derives from a male donor with ankylosing spondylitis or in good health (not recorded which). The rearrangement links TRBV5-5 to TRBJ2-1; 7 bases align to TRBD1. Specimen: blood, either unsorted or a sorted T cell fraction (not recorded which). This CDR3 is CASSLGTDYNEQFF. In nucleotides, the CDR3 is TGTGCCAGCAGCCTAGGGACAGACTACAATGAGCAGTTCTTC.